The table lists the clone carrying this TCR beta chain with a few counts. This sample was taken from a study of T cells in Graves' hyperthyroidism and ophthalmopathy. The source material, RNA transcripts, was used to amplify TCR beta CDR3 regions. Using the HTBI primer set, a first-round RT-PCR was run on the TCR CDR3. TCRdb reanalysed the multiplex PCR reads using MiXCR and keeps one entry per CDR3 protein. The table has 500,000 to 650,000 distinct CDR3 sequences, about 14% seen once. The CDR3 runs 14 residues. Trimming at V came to 7 bases and at J to 3 bases, leaving 6 bases not matched to a gene. The germline V gene encodes CDR1 LNHNV and CDR2 YYDKDF (reference sequence).

Sequenced sample: blood. The receptor comes from a woman in her 50s with Graves' ophthalmopathy. The V call is TRBV15, the J call TRBJ2-7; 10 nucleotides agree with TRBD1. Here the CDR3 reads CATNRDRGDYEQYF. CDR3 in DNA: TGTGCCACCAACCGGGACAGGGGAGACTACGAGCAGTACTTC.